The 18 T cell receptor beta chains presented below share a single source sample, sequenced in a study of T cell repertoires in cytomegalovirus infection. TCRdb reanalysed the reads using MiXCR and keeps one entry per CDR3 protein. The repertoire holds 290,000 or so distinct CDR3 sequences, with around 9.1% as singletons. Material for sequencing was PBMCs. All receptors come from a human donor in good health (CMV status not recorded). Some clones in this sample may be carry-over from other donors' samples.

A remark on this clonotype: A read error may account for a junction end that differs from germline. The V and J genes are TRBV7-7 and TRBJ2-1; 9 nucleotides line up with TRBD2. The germline CDR1 and CDR2 sequences are SSHAT and FNYEAQ (reference sequence). This CDR3 spans 15 amino acids. As DNA, the CDR3 is TGTGCTAGCAGCCCCCGGAGCGGGGGGCCCAATGAGCAGTTCTTC. Translated: CASSPRSGGPNEQFF.

This clonotype has a handful of counts. The chain combines TRBV6-5 with TRBJ1-2, with TRBD1 as a possible D gene (5 bases). The germline V and J ends were trimmed by 5 bases and 8 bases, with 21 bases remaining between them. Germline assignment: CDR1 MNHEY and CDR2 SVGAGI. The CDR3 length is 15 residues. The CDR3 reads CASSPDWGRFSGYTF. The DNA of the CDR3 is TGTGCCAGCAGTCCCGATTGGGGCCGCTTTTCGGGCTACACCTTC.

The V and J genes are TRBV6-1 and TRBJ2-3; D not certain. This CDR3 contains 15 residues. The germline V gene encodes CDR1 MNHNS and CDR2 SASEGT. Trimming took off 0 bases at V and 3 bases at J, with 10 bases between the two ends. The CDR3 sequence is CASSEAGEFTDTQYF. CDR3 bases: TGTGCCAGCAGTGAAGCTGGGGAATTTACAGATACGCAGTATTTT.

In this sample, this clonotype turned up many times. The rearrangement joins TRBV2 to TRBJ1-4, with D maybe TRBD1 (6 bases). Germline CDR1 reads SNHLY; CDR2 reads FYNNEI. The CDR3 runs to 17 residues. V was clipped by 6 bases and J by 2 bases, with 19 bases between them. The CDR3, as DNA: TGTGCCAGCAGGAAGCACAGGGAAAGTGGGACTAATGAAAAACTGTTTTTT. It specifies CASRKHRESGTNEKLFF.

This clonotype appeared many times. V usage is TRBV20-1 and J usage is TRBJ2-5; 12 bases are a match to TRBD2. The CDR3 consists of 14 residues. Germline trimming cut 4 bases from V and 5 bases from J; bases unmatched to any gene: 5. Germline V CDR1 and CDR2: DFQATT, SNEGSKA (reference sequence). CDR3 DNA: TGCAGTGCTACTAGCGGGGGGGCTTGGGAGACCCAGTACTTC. Protein: CSATSGGAWETQYF.

This clonotype was observed at least ten times. This chain joins TRBV7-8 and TRBJ2-4, with a possible D match to TRBD2 (6 bases). The germline CDR1 and CDR2 sequences are SGHVS and FQNEAQ. The CDR3 totals 16 residues. V was clipped by 3 bases and J by 0 bases, with 12 bases between them. The CDR3 is CASSFSGVGAKNIQYF. CDR3 nucleotide sequence: TGTGCCAGCAGCTTTAGCGGCGTTGGAGCCAAAAACATTCAGTACTTC. The variable domain in full, with the rest retrieved from reference TRBV7-8 and TRBJ2-4, is GAGVSQSPRYKVAKRGQDVALRCDPISGHVSLFWYQQALGQGPEFLTYFQNEAQLDKSGLPSDRFFAERPEGSVSTLKIQRTQQEDSAVYLCASSFSGVGAKNIQYFGAGTRLSVL.

This clonotype was seen many times. This rearrangement joins TRBV9 to TRBJ1-6; tentative D call: TRBD1 (6 bases). The germline V gene encodes CDR1 SGDLS and CDR2 YYNGEE. There are 17 residues in the CDR3. With 4 bases removed from V and 7 bases from J, the gap between germline ends came to 21 bases. CDR3 sequence reads: CASSSMGGGAGNSPLHF. The CDR3 DNA reads TGTGCCAGCAGCTCCATGGGGGGGGGCGCAGGGAATTCACCCCTCCACTTT.

The CDR3 is CASSLSEGQWPYNEQFF. CDR3 in DNA: TGTGCCAGCAGTTTGAGTGAGGGACAGTGGCCTTACAATGAGCAGTTCTTC. The chain couples TRBV28 to TRBJ2-1, with 7 nucleotides matching TRBD1. The CDR3 runs to 17 residues. V lost 3 bases and J lost 4; bases outside the gene matches: 12. Per the germline V gene, CDR1 is MDHEN and CDR2 is SYDVKM. Combining the CDR3 with reference TRBV28 and TRBJ2-1 gives the whole variable domain DVKVTQSSRYLVKRTGEKVFLECVQDMDHENMFWYRQDPGLGLRLIYFSYDVKMKEKGDIPEGYSVSREKKERFSLILESASTNQTSMYLCASSLSEGQWPYNEQFFGPGTRLTVL.

This clonotype showed up many times. This chain uses TRBV5-6 with TRBJ1-2; D is ambiguous. CDR3 length: 12 residues. V was cut by 4 bases and J by 6 bases, with 10 bases left in between. Per germline, CDR1 SGHDT and CDR2 YYEEEE. Written as DNA, the CDR3 is TGTGCCAGCAGCCGTTGGGTCGATGGCTACACCTTC. It is translated as CASSRWVDGYTF.

This clonotype was detected many times. This chain links TRBV7-2 with TRBJ2-1; 10 positions match TRBD2. Germline CDR1 reads SGHTA; CDR2 reads FQGNSA. The V segment lost 0 bases and the J segment 4 bases; nucleotides outside the gene matches: 6. This CDR3 contains 17 residues. CDR3 in DNA: TGTGCCAGCAGCTTAGCCAGAAGCGGGGGGGCTTACAATGAGCAGTTCTTC. It is translated as CASSLARSGGAYNEQFF.

The chain links TRBV28 to TRBJ2-3, with a possible D match to TRBD1 (5 bases). The CDR3 is 15 residues long. V gave up 2 bases and J gave up 0 bases, with 9 bases separating them. Germline lookup yields CDR1 MDHEN and CDR2 SYDVKM. In DNA form, the CDR3 reads TGTGCCAGCAGTTTAGACAGACCTAGCACAGATACGCAGTATTTT. Amino acids: CASSLDRPSTDTQYF.

This clonotype appeared many times. The V call is TRBV20-1, the J call TRBJ2-5; 7 bases are a match to TRBD1. Trimming took 4 bases from V and 5 from J; bases not matched to a gene: 10. The CDR3 length is 14 residues. The germline gives CDR1 DFQATT, CDR2 SNEGSKA (reference sequence). The CDR3 nucleotides are TGCAGTGCTACGTTAGGACAGGCGGTCGAGACCCAGTACTTC. Encoded protein: CSATLGQAVETQYF.

The table lists this clonotype with many counts. The chain joins TRBV29-1 to TRBJ2-5; tentatively, D is TRBD1 (5 bases). Germline CDR1 and CDR2: SQVTM and ANQGSEA. The V end lost 2 bases, the J end lost 1 base, and 8 bases lay between the germline ends. The length of the CDR3 is 13 residues. CDR3: CSVEKQAQETQYF. The CDR3, as DNA: TGCAGCGTTGAAAAACAGGCCCAAGAGACCCAGTACTTC.

This clonotype was seen at least ten times. The chain links TRBV6-5 to TRBJ2-5, with D tentatively TRBD2 (7 bases). Germline V gene sequence: CDR1 MNHEY, CDR2 SVGAGI. Trimming removed 9 bases at V and 5 bases at J, with 16 bases between. The CDR3 contains 13 residues. This CDR3 is CASAAGALETQYF. The DNA of the CDR3 is TGTGCCAGTGCGGCGGGGGCTCTTGAGACCCAGTACTTC.

This clonotype was counted a few times. V gene TRBV29-1 combines with J gene TRBJ2-5; 9 bases match TRBD2. Germline V gene data show CDR1 as SQVTM and CDR2 as ANQGSEA. The CDR3 is 16 amino acids. V dropped 7 bases and J dropped 3; count of bases not matched to a gene: 15. The DNA for the CDR3 is TGCAGCGGGGGGGGAAAATTGACTAGCGGAAAAGAGACCCAGTACTTC. Translation: CSGGGKLTSGKETQYF.

This clonotype was seen a handful of times. This sequence joins TRBV3-1 and TRBJ2-7; no clear D gene. CDR1 and CDR2 (germline): LGHDT, YNNKEL (reference sequence). The ends were cut back, 4 bases at V and 2 bases at J, with 12 bases in the middle. This CDR3 has 14 amino acids. CDR3 coding DNA: TGTGCCAGCAGCCCGGCGCAAGGAGCCTACGAGCAGTACTTC. Its protein is CASSPAQGAYEQYF.

This clonotype was seen repeatedly, ten times or more. The V and J genes are TRBV27 and TRBJ2-2; D call uncertain. The V gene lost 3 bases and the J gene lost 6 bases, with 11 bases spanning the gap. The germline V gene has CDR1 MNHEY and CDR2 SMNVEV (reference sequence). The CDR3 is 14 amino acids. The CDR3, as DNA: TGTGCCAGCAGTTTGAAGGAAATCCCCGGGGAGCTGTTTTTT. This sequence encodes CASSLKEIPGELFF.

This clonotype was seen at least ten times. This chain links TRBV19 with TRBJ1-1; D not resolved. V dropped 10 bases and J dropped 5 bases, with 17 bases sitting between them. Germline values: CDR1 LNHDA, CDR2 SQIVND (reference sequence). The CDR3 consists of 13 residues. Here the CDR3 DNA reads TGTGCCACACGGACCCTACGTGAGACTGAAGCTTTCTTT. This gives the protein CATRTLRETEAFF.